The clone carrying this T cell receptor beta chain was observed a few times. These data originate in a study of response to subunit inactivated influenza vaccine. The germline gives CDR1 SGHRS, CDR2 YFSETQ. J lost 1 base, V lost 4 bases, and 8 bases had no gene match. This CDR3 has 15 residues. A single record per CDR3 protein comes from TCRdb applying MiXCR to the RT-PCR reads. The sample has approximately 170,000 distinct CDR3 sequences, around an eighth seen once. The TCR sequence derives from a man aged 45-65 years who received an inactivated influenza vaccine. Sequenced material: CD8+ T cells sorted from PBMCs, taken roughly 5 days after vaccination. V and J are TRBV5-1 and TRBJ2-7, with 7 positions matching TRBD1. The chain's CDR3 is CASSLHSGQSYEQYF. CDR3 DNA: TGCGCCAGCAGCCTTCACTCGGGACAGTCCTACGAGCAGTACTTC. The full variable domain, with the rest looked up from reference TRBV5-1 and TRBJ2-7, is KAGVTQTPRYLIKTRGQQVTLSCSPISGHRSVSWYQQTPGQGLQFLFEYFSETQRNKGNFPGRFSGRQFSNSRSEMNVSTLELGDSALYLCASSLHSGQSYEQYFGPGTRLTVT.